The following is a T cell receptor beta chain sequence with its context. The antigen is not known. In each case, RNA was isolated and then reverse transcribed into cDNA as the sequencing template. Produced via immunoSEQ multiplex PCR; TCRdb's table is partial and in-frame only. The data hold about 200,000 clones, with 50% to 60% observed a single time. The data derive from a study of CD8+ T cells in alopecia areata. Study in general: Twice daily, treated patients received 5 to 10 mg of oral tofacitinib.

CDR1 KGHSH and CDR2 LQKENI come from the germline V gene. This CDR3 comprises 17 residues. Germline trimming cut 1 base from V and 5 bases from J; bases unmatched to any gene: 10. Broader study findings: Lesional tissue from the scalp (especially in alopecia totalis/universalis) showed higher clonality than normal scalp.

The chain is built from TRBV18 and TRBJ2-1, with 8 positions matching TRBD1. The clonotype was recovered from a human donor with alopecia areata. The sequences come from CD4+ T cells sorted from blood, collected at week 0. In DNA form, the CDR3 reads TGTGCCAGCTCACCACTCCAAGGACAGGGTTTTCACAATGAGCAGTTCTTC. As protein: CASSPLQGQGFHNEQFF.